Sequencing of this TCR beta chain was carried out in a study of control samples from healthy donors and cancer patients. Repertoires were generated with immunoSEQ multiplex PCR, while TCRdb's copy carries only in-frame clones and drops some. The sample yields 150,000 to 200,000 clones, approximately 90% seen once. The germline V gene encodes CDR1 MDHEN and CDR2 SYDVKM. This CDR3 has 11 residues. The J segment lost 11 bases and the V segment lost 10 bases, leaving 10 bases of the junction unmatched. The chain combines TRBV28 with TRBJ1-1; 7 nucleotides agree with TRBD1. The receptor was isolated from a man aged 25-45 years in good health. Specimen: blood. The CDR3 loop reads CATEAGGWAFF. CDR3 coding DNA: TGTGCCACCGAGGCAGGGGGATGGGCTTTCTTT.